The 12 T cell receptor beta chains given below trace back to one sample, sequenced in a study of T cell responses to AZD1222 COVID-19 vaccine. Here immunoSEQ multiplex PCR was the method, and the copy in TCRdb shows in-frame clones only, minus some. Of over 100,000 clones in the sample, roughly 93% are singletons; the top ten hold approximately 4.7%. This specimen was peripheral blood, taken on day 0 of AZD1222 vaccination. Receptors originate from an adult in good health.

Written as DNA, the CDR3 is TGTGCCACCGGACAAGGACAGAAAACTATGGGCTACACCTTC. Its translation is CATGQGQKTMGYTF. This chain joins TRBV6-6 and TRBJ1-2; tentative D call: TRBD1 (6 bases). Trimming removed 10 bases at V and 8 bases at J, with 23 bases between. This CDR3 has 14 amino acids. The germline V gene has CDR1 MNHNY and CDR2 SVGAGI (reference sequence).

This chain connects TRBV4-1 to TRBJ2-3; D is possibly TRBD1 or TRBD2 (5 bases each). Trimming took 2 bases from V and 5 from J, leaving 17 bases between them. The CDR3 runs to 16 residues. Germline CDR1 MGHRA, CDR2 YSYEKL. This CDR3 reads CASSQWGTAAEDTQYF. In nucleotides, the CDR3 is TGCGCCAGCAGCCAATGGGGGACCGCTGCAGAAGATACGCAGTATTTT.

J is TRBJ1-1 and V is TRBV29-1; D is undetermined. From germline, CDR1 is SQVTM and CDR2 ANQGSEA. The V end lost 4 bases, the J end lost 7 bases, and 13 bases lay between the germline ends. There are 12 residues in the CDR3. The CDR3 DNA follows: TGCAGCGTTGCGGTGACGATTGGTGAAGCTTTCTTT. It translates to CSVAVTIGEAFF.

This chain links TRBV6-5 with TRBJ1-6, with D unclear. CDR3 size: 14 residues. The V end was cut by 6 bases, the J end by 3 bases, with 9 bases between. Germline CDR1 MNHEY, CDR2 SVGAGI. The CDR3 DNA reads as TGTGCCAGCAGACTGTTTCTCTATAATTCACCCCTCCACTTT. Translated: CASRLFLYNSPLHF.

The chain couples TRBV28 to TRBJ2-3, with 9 bases matching TRBD2. The CDR3 spans 15 residues. Germline assignment: CDR1 MDHEN and CDR2 SYDVKM. The V segment lost 5 bases and the J segment 3 bases; nucleotides outside the gene matches: 6. The DNA of the CDR3 is TGTGCCAGCAGTGGTCTAGCGGGGACTACAGATACGCAGTATTTT. Residues: CASSGLAGTTDTQYF. Full variable domain (rest looked up from reference TRBV28 and TRBJ2-3): DVKVTQSSRYLVKRTGEKVFLECVQDMDHENMFWYRQDPGLGLRLIYFSYDVKMKEKGDIPEGYSVSREKKERFSLILESASTNQTSMYLCASSGLAGTTDTQYFGPGTRLTVL.

CDR3 nucleotide sequence: TGTGCCAGTAAGGGGCTCTCTGGAAACACCATATATTTT. Residues: CASKGLSGNTIYF. This chain links TRBV19 with TRBJ1-3, with a possible D match to TRBD1 (5 bases). Germline V gives CDR1 LNHDA, CDR2 SQIVND (reference sequence). The CDR3 contains 13 residues. Trimming left V 7 bases short and J 0 bases short, with 7 bases between.

The chain carries TRBV30 and TRBJ1-4; no definite D call. V lost 2 bases and J 3 bases, leaving 13 bases between the germline ends. The CDR3 sequence is 15 residues long. Germline loops: CDR1 GTSNPN, CDR2 SVGIG (reference sequence). CDR3 loop: CAWSLKRVSNEKLFF. The CDR3 DNA follows: TGTGCCTGGAGTCTAAAAAGGGTCTCTAATGAAAAACTGTTTTTT.

The gene calls are TRBV4-1 and TRBJ2-2, with D maybe TRBD1 (6 bases). Per germline, CDR1 MGHRA and CDR2 YSYEKL. This CDR3 is built from 12 residues. The V end was cut by 4 bases, the J end by 11 bases, with 11 bases between. CDR3: CASSLQDSELFF. The CDR3 DNA follows: TGCGCCAGCAGCCTACAGGACAGCGAGCTGTTTTTT.

V usage is TRBV30 and J usage is TRBJ2-7; TRBD2 aligns across 8 bases. The length of the CDR3 is 15 residues. V gave up 2 bases and J gave up 5 bases; unmatched junction bases: 11. From germline, CDR1 is GTSNPN and CDR2 SVGIG (reference sequence). The CDR3 DNA reads TGTGCCTGGAGTTCCCCCGGGACTAGGTCCAACGAGCAGTACTTC. Translation: CAWSSPGTRSNEQYF.

The J gene is TRBJ2-3, the V gene TRBV7-2; D call uncertain. The CDR3 spans 13 residues. V gave up 3 bases and J gave up 1 base, with 5 bases separating them. Germline V gene data show CDR1 as SGHTA and CDR2 as FQGNSA. The DNA of the CDR3 is TGTGCCAGCAGCTTCCCAGGCACAGATACGCAGTATTTT. Its protein product is CASSFPGTDTQYF. Together with reference TRBV7-2 and TRBJ2-3, the CDR3 gives the full variable domain: GAGVSQSPSNKVTEKGKDVELRCDPISGHTALYWYRQSLGQGLEFLIYFQGNSAPDKSGLPSDRFSAERTGGSVSTLTIQRTQQEDSAVYLCASSFPGTDTQYFGPGTRLTVL.

The gene calls are TRBV6-5 and TRBJ2-7; tentative D call: TRBD2 (5 bases). Germline CDR1 is MNHEY and CDR2 is SVGAGI. The CDR3 spans 13 residues. Trimming left V 9 bases short and J 0 bases short, with 12 bases between. In nucleotides, the CDR3 is TGTGCCAGTAGCCGAGGGAGCTCCTACGAGCAGTACTTC. Its protein is CASSRGSSYEQYF.

CDR3 loop: CATSFFPFGTGELFF. In DNA, the CDR3 is TGTGCCACCAGCTTCTTTCCGTTTGGCACCGGGGAGCTGTTTTTT. This chain joins TRBV15 and TRBJ2-2; D remains ambiguous. This CDR3 comprises 15 residues. Germline-derived CDR1 and CDR2 are LNHNV and YYDKDF (reference sequence). V lost 5 bases and J 4 bases, leaving 14 bases between the germline ends.